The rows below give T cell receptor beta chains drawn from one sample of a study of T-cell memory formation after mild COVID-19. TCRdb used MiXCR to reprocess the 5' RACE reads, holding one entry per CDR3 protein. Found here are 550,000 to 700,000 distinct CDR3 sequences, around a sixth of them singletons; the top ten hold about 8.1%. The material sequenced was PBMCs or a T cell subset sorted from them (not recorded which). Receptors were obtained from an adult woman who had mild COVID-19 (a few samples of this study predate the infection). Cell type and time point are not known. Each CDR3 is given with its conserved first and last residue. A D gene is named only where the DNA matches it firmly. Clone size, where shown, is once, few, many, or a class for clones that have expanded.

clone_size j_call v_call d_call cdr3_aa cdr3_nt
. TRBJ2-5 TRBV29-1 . CSVEIIGVRGETQYF TGCAGCGTTGAAATTATAGGAGTAAGGGGGGAGACCCAGTACTTC
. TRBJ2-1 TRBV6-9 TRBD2 CASRETLAGGHNEQFF TGTGCCAGCAGAGAAACCCTAGCGGGAGGGCATAATGAGCAGTTCTTC
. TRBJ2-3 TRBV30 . CAWSLGQGFNTQYF TGTGCCTGGAGCTTGGGGCAGGGATTTAATACGCAGTATTTT
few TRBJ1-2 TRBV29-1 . CSVARQGGYTF TGCAGCGTTGCCCGACAAGGTGGCTACACCTTC
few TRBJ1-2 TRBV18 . CASSTGPGYGYTF TGTGCCAGCTCAACAGGTCCGGGGTATGGCTACACCTTC
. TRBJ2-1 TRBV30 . CAWMLGVEQFF TGTGCCTGGATGTTAGGGGTTGAGCAGTTCTTC
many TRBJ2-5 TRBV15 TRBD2 CATSSLREGRSASLQETQYF TGTGCCACCAGCAGCTTACGGGAGGGCCGCTCAGCTTCCCTCCAAGAGACCCAGTACTTC
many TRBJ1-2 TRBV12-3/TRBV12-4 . CASKITRHIGGYTF TGTGCCAGCAAAATCACAAGGCATATAGGCGGCTACACCTTC
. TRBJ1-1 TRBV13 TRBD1 CASSLTRTGINTEAFF TGTGCCAGCAGCTTGACCAGGACAGGTATAAACACTGAAGCTTTCTTT
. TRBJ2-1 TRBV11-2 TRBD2 CASSLRLADTYNEQFF TGTGCCAGCAGCTTAAGGCTAGCGGACACCTACAATGAGCAGTTCTTC
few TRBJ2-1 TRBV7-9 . CASSLVSMLGSSYNEQFF TGTGCCAGCAGCTTAGTCAGTATGCTTGGGAGCTCCTACAATGAGCAGTTCTTC
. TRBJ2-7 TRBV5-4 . CASSLSHSRFYEQYF TGTGCCAGCAGCTTATCCCATTCCCGGTTCTACGAGCAGTACTTC
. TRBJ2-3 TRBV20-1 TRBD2 CSASRLAGDTDTQYF TGCAGTGCTAGCCGACTAGCGGGAGACACAGATACGCAGTATTTT
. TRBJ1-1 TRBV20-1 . CSARMGGYSTEAFF TGCAGTGCTAGAATGGGGGGGTATAGCACTGAAGCTTTCTTT
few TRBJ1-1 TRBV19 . CASSQAAEAFF TGTGCCAGTAGTCAAGCGGCTGAAGCTTTCTTT
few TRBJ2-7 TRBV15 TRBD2 CATSPRLAVSYEQYF TGTGCCACCAGCCCACGACTAGCGGTCTCCTACGAGCAGTACTTC
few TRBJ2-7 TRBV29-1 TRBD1 CSVFGQGAYYEQYF TGCAGCGTTTTCGGACAGGGGGCTTACTACGAGCAGTACTTC
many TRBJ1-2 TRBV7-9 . CASSGLPPGAYGYTF TGTGCCAGCAGCGGACTCCCACCTGGGGCCTATGGCTACACCTTC
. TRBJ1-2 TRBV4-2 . CASSRDRAAEYYGYTF TGTGCCAGCAGCCGAGACCGGGCAGCCGAATACTATGGCTACACCTTC
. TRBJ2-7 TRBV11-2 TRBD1 CASSFLKGQGSYEQYF TGTGCCAGCAGCTTCCTAAAGGGACAGGGCTCCTACGAGCAGTACTTC
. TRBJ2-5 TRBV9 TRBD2 CASSAQRGEETQYF TGTGCCAGCAGCGCCCAGCGGGGGGAAGAGACCCAGTACTTC
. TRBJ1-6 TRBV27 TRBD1 CASSPGQGGYNSPLHF TGTGCCAGCAGTCCGGGACAGGGCGGGTATAATTCACCCCTCCACTTT
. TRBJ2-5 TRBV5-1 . CASSRGWGETQYF TGCGCCAGCAGCCGCGGCTGGGGTGAGACCCAGTACTTC
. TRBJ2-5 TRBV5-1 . CASSLAGEGETQYF TGCGCCAGCAGCTTGGCAGGGGAGGGAGAGACCCAGTACTTC
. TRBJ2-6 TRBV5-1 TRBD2 CASSLGGSGTGLGANVLTF TGCGCCAGCAGCTTGGGTGGTAGCGGGACCGGGCTTGGGGCCAACGTCCTGACTTTC
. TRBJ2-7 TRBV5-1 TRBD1 CASSLAIRDSHSYEQYF TGCGCCAGCAGCTTGGCTATCCGGGACAGCCACTCCTACGAGCAGTACTTC
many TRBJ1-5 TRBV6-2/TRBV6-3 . CASSSGDSNQPQHF TGTGCCAGCAGTTCCGGGGATAGCAATCAGCCCCAGCATTTT
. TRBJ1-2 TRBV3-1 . CASSQVTRYTF TGTGCCAGCAGCCAAGTTACTCGCTACACCTTC